The text below deals with one T cell receptor (beta chain). Antigen specificity is unknown. TCRdb redid the calling of the 5' RACE reads with MiXCR, one entry per CDR3 protein. The data show approximately 350,000 distinct CDR3 sequences, with 20% seen just once and over 10% held by the top ten. The data stem from a study of CD8 T cells in ankylosing spondylitis. Regarding the study as a whole: One TCR beta motif, made up of eight highly homologous variants, appeared characteristic of ankylosing spondylitis blood. Prior work had noted some motif variants in reactive arthritis blood and synovial fluid. Clones that were linked to disease were CD8+ and were relatively rare in peripheral blood.

Germline CDR1 is SGHKS and CDR2 is YYEKEE (reference sequence). This CDR3 comprises 15 residues. V dropped 2 bases and J dropped 3 bases, with 12 bases sitting between them. This TCR derives from a male donor with ankylosing spondylitis or in good health (not recorded which). This chain connects TRBV5-5 to TRBJ2-1, with a tentative D call TRBD1 (6 bases). The sample consisted of blood, either unsorted or a sorted T cell fraction (not recorded which). Written as DNA, the CDR3 is TGTGCCAGCAGCTTATCGAGGGGGTTCTACAATGAGCAGTTCTTC. It specifies CASSLSRGFYNEQFF.